This TCR beta chain comes out of a study of OX40 agonist ivuxolimab in advanced cancers. In the study overall: Among those treated, three patients had partial responses, one with hepatocellular carcinoma and two with cutaneous melanoma. Broader study findings: Antigen specificity was not determined for the expanded peripheral T cells. Mean expanded clone counts were higher in CD8+ than CD4+ T cells.

In germline, CDR1 is SGHDT, CDR2 YYEEEE. The V end was cut by 4 bases, the J end by 1 base, with 13 bases between. The CDR3 totals 15 residues. Blood got drawn at baseline, again on cycle 4 day 1, and then on cycle 7 day 1. Clones were sequenced by immunoSEQ multiplex PCR, and TCRdb holds only the in-frame ones, with some missing. The table has some 72,000 clones, about 90% seen once; the top ten hold 11%. In its sample, this clone was seen once. Its antigen is as yet unknown. The chain has TRBV5-6 and TRBJ2-3; the D gene is possibly TRBD2 (6 bases). Sequenced material: CD4+ or CD8+ T cells sorted from blood, taken in a trial of the OX40 agonist ivuxolimab. The TCR was taken from an adult with an advanced solid tumor such as melanoma, head and neck, liver or kidney cancer. CDR3 in amino acids: CASSGLGGGTDTQYF. CDR3 bases: TGTGCCAGCAGCGGACTGGGCGGGGGCACAGATACGCAGTATTTT.